This TCR beta chain was recorded in a study of B cell selection in AIRE deficiency. The study, taken as a whole, reports: Shared Treg sequences were biased toward short CDR3s with few non-templated nucleotide insertions.

Sorting defined conventional CD4 T cells as CD4+CD127+. Control samples were from healthy, unrelated donors. To note about this clone: Its antigen is not known.

In the source study's methods: Pooled conventional T cells gave 95,000 to 110,000 patient and around 1.5x10^5 donor TCRbeta sequences. Method: immunoSEQ multiplex PCR; TCRdb's copy keeps in-frame clones and lacks some. V and J calls and clone size are those listed in that table; D and trimming were worked out from the DNA. The table shows under 30,000 clones, with less than 97% occurring only once. The sequence was collected from a human donor in good health. Material for sequencing was CD4+CD127+ conventional T cells sorted from PBMCs.

CDR3 region: CSVTIRGNEQFF. CDR3 nucleotide sequence: TGCAGCGTTACCATACGGGGAAATGAGCAGTTCTTC. V usage is TRBV29-1 and J usage is TRBJ2-1, with D possibly TRBD2 on 5 matching bases. The CDR3 is 12 residues long. Trimming took off 5 bases at V and 7 bases at J, with 12 bases between the two ends. Germline loops: CDR1 SQVTM, CDR2 ANQGSEA.